This T cell receptor beta chain came from a study of PD-1 blockade in classical Hodgkin lymphoma. Clones were read by immunoSEQ multiplex PCR, and TCRdb kept only the in-frame ones, dropping some. This table has 40,000 to 50,000 clones, around 86% appearing once. Each of the patients experienced relapse following autologous stem cell transplantation, and their brentuximab vedotin exposure differed. The study's findings and limits: TCR diversity in CD4+, not CD8+, cells rose significantly by C4D1. Newly diagnosed patients had diversity similar to the baseline diversity of complete responders. Lower baseline TCR diversity was reported for newly diagnosed patients than for healthy donors. Patients starting nivolumab under 1 year after ASCT were excluded.

In this sample, this clone is medium-sized. Its target is not known. CDR3 length: 12 amino acids. With 1 base removed from V and 10 bases from J, the gap between germline ends came to 11 bases. Germline-derived CDR1 and CDR2 are SQVTM and ANQGSEA. Source: peripheral blood mononuclear cells (PBMCs), taken before the second cycle of nivolumab. The chain carries TRBV29-1 and TRBJ2-1, with TRBD1 as a possible D gene (5 bases). The source of this sequence is a human donor with classical Hodgkin lymphoma. The CDR3 is CSVEVQRQEQFF. Here the CDR3 DNA reads TGCAGCGTTGAAGTCCAGCGACAGGAGCAGTTCTTC.